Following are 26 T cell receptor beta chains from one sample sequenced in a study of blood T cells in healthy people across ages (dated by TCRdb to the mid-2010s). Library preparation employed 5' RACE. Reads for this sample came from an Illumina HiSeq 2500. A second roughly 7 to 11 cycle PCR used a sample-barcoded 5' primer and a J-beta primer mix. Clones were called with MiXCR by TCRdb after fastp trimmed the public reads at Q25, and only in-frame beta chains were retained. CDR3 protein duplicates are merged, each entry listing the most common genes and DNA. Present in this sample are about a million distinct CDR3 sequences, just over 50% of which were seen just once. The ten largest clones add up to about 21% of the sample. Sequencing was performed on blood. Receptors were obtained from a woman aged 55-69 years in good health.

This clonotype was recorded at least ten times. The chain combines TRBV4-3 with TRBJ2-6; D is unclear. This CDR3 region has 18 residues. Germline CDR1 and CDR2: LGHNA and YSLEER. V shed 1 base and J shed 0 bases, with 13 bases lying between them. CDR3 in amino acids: CASSQVGRSSSGANVLTF. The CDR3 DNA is TGCGCCAGCAGCCAAGTGGGTAGGTCCAGCTCTGGGGCCAACGTCCTGACTTTC.

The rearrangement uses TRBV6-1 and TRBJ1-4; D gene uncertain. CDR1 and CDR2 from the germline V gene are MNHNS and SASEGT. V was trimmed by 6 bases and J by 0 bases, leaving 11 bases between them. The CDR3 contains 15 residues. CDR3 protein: CASRENRSTNEKLFF. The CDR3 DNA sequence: TGTGCCAGCAGAGAGAACAGATCAACTAATGAAAAACTGTTTTTT.

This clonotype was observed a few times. CDR3 coding DNA: TGCGCCAGCAGCCGAGGAGATCTATCCTACAATGAGCAGTTCTTC. Encoded protein: CASSRGDLSYNEQFF. The rearrangement uses TRBV5-1 and TRBJ2-1; D gene uncertain. V was clipped by 4 bases and J by 1 base, with 12 bases between them. The CDR3 extends over 15 amino acids. Germline V gene data show CDR1 as SGHRS and CDR2 as YFSETQ.

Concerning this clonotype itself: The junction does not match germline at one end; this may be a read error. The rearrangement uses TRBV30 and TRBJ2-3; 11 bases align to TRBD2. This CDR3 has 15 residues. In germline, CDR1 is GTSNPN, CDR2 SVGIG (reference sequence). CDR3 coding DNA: TGTGCCCGGAGTAGACTAGCGGGATTCGCAGATACGCAGTATTTT. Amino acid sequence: CARSRLAGFADTQYF.

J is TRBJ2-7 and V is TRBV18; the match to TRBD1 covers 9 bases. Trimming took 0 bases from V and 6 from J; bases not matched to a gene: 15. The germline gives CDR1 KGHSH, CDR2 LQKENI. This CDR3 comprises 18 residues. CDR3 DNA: TGTGCCAGCTCACCACCCATTGGGACAGGGCCCAGAAGAGGCGAGCAGTACTTC. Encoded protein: CASSPPIGTGPRRGEQYF.

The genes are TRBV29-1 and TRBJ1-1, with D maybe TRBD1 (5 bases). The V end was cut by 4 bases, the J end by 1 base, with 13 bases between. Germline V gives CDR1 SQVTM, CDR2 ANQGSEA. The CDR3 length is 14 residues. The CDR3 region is CSVARDGKNTEAFF. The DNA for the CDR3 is TGCAGCGTTGCCCGGGACGGGAAGAACACTGAAGCTTTCTTT.

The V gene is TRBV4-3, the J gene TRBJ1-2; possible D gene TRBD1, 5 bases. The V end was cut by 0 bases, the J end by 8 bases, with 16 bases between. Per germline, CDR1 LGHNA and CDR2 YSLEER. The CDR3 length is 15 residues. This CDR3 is CASSQDLFQGVGYTF. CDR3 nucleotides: TGCGCCAGCAGCCAAGATCTGTTCCAGGGTGTCGGCTACACCTTC.

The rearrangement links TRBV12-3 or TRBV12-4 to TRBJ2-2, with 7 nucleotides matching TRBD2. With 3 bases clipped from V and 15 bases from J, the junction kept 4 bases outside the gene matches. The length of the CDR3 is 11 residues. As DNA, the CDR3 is TGTGCCAGCAGTTTCCAGGGAGGGTTGTTTTTT. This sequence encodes CASSFQGGLFF.

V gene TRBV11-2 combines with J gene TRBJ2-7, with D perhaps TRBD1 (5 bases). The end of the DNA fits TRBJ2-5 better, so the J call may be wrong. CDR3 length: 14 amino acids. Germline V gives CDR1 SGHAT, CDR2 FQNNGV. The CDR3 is CASSLPGSRETQYF. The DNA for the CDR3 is TGTGCCAGCAGCTTACCAGGGTCCCGTGAGACCCAGTACTTC.

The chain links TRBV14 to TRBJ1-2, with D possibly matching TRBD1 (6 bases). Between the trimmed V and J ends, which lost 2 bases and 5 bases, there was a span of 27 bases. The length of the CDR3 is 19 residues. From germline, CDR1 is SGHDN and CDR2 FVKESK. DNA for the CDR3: TGTGCCAGCAGCCAAAACCATATCCTCCAGGGGAAGCTTTGGTATGGCTACACCTTC. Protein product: CASSQNHILQGKLWYGYTF.

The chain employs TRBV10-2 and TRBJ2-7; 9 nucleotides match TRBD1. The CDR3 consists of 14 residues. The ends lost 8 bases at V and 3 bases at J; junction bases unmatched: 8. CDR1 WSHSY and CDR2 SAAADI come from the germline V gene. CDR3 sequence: CASRMGQGHYEQYF. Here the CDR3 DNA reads TGCGCCAGCCGGATGGGACAGGGACACTACGAGCAGTACTTC.

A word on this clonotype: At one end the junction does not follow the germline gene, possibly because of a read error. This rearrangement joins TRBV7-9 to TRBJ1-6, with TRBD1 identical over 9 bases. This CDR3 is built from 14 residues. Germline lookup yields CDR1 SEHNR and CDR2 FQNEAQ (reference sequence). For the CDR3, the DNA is TGTGTCAGCAGCCAACAGGGGGCTGATTCACCCCTCCACTTT. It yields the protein CVSSQQGADSPLHF.

The CDR3 bases are TGTGCCAGCAGCCAGGTTAGGTCCGGGGAGCTGTTTTTT. Amino acid sequence: CASSQVRSGELFF. The V gene is TRBV3-1, the J gene TRBJ2-2, with no clear D. Germline V gene sequence: CDR1 LGHDT, CDR2 YNNKEL (reference sequence). The CDR3 loop spans 13 amino acids. The V end was cut by 3 bases, the J end by 6 bases, with 8 bases between.

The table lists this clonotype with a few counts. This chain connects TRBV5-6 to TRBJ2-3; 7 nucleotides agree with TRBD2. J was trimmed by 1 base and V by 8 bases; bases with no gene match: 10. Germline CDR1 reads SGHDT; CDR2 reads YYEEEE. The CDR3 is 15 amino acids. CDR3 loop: CASSRDYRRTDTQYF. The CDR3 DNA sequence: TGTGCCAGTAGCAGGGACTACAGACGCACAGATACGCAGTATTTT.

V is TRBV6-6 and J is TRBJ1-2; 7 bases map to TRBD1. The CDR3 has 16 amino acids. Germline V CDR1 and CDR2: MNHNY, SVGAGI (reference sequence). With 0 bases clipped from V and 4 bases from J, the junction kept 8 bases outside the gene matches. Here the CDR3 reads CASSYSGGKKFYGYTF. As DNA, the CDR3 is TGTGCCAGCAGTTACTCAGGGGGCAAAAAGTTCTATGGCTACACCTTC.

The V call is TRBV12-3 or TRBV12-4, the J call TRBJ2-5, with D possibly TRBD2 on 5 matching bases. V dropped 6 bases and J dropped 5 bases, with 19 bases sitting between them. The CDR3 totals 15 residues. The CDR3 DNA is TGTGCCAGCAGCCAGCGGCAGGCTTATATGGAGACCCAGTACTTC. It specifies CASSQRQAYMETQYF.

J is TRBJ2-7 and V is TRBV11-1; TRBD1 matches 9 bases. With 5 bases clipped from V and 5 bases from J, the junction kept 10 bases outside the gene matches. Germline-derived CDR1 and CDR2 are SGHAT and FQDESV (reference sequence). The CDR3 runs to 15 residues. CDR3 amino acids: CASSPLGTGSNEQYF. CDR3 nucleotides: TGTGCCAGCAGCCCCCTCGGGACAGGGTCCAACGAGCAGTACTTC.

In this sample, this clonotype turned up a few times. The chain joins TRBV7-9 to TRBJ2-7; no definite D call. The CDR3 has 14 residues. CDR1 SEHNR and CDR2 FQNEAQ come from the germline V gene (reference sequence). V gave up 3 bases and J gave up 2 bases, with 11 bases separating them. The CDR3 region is CASSLVVSAYEQYF. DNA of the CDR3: TGTGCCAGCAGCTTGGTCGTTTCTGCCTACGAGCAGTACTTC.

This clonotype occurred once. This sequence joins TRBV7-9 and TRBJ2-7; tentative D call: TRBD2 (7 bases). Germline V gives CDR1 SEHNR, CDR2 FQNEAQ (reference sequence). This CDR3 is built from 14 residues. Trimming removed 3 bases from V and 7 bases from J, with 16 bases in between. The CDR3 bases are TGTGCCAGCAGCTTGAACAGGGACTACAATGAGCAGTACTTC. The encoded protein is CASSLNRDYNEQYF. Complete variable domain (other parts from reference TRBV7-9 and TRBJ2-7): DTGVSQNPRHKITKRGQNVTFRCDPISEHNRLYWYRQTLGQGPEFLTYFQNEAQLEKSRLLSDRFSAERPKGSFSTLEIQRTEQGDSAMYLCASSLNRDYNEQYFGPGTRLTVT.

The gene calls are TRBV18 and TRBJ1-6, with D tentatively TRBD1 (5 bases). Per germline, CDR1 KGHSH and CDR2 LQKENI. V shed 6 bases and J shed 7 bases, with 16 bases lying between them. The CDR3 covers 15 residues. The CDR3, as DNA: TGTGCCAGCTCTCTCGGGACGGTTGGAAATTCACCCCTCCACTTT. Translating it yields CASSLGTVGNSPLHF.

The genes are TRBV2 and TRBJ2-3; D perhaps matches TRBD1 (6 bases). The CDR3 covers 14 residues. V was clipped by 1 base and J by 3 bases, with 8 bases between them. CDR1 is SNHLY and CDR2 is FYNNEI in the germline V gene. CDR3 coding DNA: TGTGCCAGCAGTGAAGACAGGGCGACAGATACGCAGTATTTT. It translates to CASSEDRATDTQYF.

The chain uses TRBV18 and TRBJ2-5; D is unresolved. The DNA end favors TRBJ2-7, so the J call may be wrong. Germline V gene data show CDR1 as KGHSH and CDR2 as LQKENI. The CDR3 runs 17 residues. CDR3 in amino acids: CASSPPRTVVATNEQYF. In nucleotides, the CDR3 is TGTGCCAGCTCACCACCAAGAACAGTGGTGGCGACAAACGAGCAGTACTTC.

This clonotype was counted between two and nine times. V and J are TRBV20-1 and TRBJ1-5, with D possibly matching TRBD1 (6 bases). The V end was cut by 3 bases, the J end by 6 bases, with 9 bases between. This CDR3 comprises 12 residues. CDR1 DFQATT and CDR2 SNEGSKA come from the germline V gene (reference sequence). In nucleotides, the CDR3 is TGCAGTGCTAGGGAGGGGGGTCAGCCCCAGCATTTT. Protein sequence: CSAREGGQPQHF.

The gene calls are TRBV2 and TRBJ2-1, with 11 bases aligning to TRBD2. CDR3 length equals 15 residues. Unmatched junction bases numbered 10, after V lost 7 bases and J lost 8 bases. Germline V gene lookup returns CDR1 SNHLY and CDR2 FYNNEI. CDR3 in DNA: TGTGCCAGCAAAATCACTAGCGGGAGCGGCGATGAGCAGTTCTTC. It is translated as CASKITSGSGDEQFF. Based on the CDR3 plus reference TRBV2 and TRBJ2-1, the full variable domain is EPEVTQTPSHQVTQMGQEVILRCVPISNHLYFYWYRQILGQKVEFLVSFYNNEISEKSEIFDDQFSVERPDGSNFTLKIRSTKLEDSAMYFCASKITSGSGDEQFFGPGTRLTVL.

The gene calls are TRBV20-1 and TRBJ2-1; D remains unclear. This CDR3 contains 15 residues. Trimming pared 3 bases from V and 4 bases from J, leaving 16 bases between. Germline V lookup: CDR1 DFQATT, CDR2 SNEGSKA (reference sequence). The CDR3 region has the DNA TGCAGTGCTAGCACATGGGGTCCTACATACAATGAGCAGTTCTTC. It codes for CSASTWGPTYNEQFF.

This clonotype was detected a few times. Here the CDR3 reads CASSPGTSGRYPYNEQFF. CDR3 nucleotide sequence: TGTGCCAGCAGTCCCGGGACTAGCGGGAGGTACCCCTACAATGAGCAGTTCTTC. J is TRBJ2-1 and V is TRBV27; 15 nucleotides line up with TRBD2. This CDR3 is 18 amino acids long. J gave up 2 bases and V 5 bases, and 7 bases lay outside the gene matches. Germline V gene data show CDR1 as MNHEY and CDR2 as SMNVEV (reference sequence).